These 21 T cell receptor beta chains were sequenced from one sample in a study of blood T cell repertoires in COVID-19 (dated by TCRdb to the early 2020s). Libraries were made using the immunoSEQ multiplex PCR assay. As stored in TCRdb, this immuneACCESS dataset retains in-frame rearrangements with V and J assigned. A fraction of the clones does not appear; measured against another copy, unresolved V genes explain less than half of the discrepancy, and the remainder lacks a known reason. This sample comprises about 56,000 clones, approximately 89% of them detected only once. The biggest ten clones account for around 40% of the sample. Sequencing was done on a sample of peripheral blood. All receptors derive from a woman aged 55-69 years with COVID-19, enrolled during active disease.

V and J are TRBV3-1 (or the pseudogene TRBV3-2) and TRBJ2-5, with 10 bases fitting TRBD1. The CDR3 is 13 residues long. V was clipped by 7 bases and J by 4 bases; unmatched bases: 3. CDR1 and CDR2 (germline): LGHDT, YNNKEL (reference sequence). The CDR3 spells CASTGQGGETQYF. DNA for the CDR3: TGTGCCAGCACCGGACAGGGGGGAGAGACCCAGTACTTC.

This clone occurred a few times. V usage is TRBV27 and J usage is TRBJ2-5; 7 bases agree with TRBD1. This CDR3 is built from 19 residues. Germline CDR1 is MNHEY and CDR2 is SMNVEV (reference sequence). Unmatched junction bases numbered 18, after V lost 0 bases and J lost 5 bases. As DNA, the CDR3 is TGTGCCAGCAGTTTATCGCTGGAAGTAAGGGGGCGAGATGGCGAGACCCAGTACTTC. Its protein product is CASSLSLEVRGRDGETQYF.

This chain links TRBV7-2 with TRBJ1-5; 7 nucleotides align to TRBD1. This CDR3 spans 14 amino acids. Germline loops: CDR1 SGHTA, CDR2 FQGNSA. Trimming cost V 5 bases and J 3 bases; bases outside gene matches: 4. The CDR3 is CASSQGVYNQPQHF. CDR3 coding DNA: TGTGCCAGCAGCCAGGGGGTTTACAATCAGCCCCAGCATTTT.

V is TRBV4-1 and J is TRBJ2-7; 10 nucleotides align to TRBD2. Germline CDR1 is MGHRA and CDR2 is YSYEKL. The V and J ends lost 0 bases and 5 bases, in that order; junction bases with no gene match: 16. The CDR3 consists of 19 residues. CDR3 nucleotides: TGCGCCAGCAGCCAAGATCCAGGGCTAGCGGGAGAATATTGGAACGAGCAGTACTTC. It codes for CASSQDPGLAGEYWNEQYF.

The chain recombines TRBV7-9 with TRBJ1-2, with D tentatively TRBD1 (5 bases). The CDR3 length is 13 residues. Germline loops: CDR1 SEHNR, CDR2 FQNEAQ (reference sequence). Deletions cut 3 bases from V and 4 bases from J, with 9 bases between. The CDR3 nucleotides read TGTGCCAGCAGCTTGGGGGGAACCTATGGCTACACCTTC. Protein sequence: CASSLGGTYGYTF.

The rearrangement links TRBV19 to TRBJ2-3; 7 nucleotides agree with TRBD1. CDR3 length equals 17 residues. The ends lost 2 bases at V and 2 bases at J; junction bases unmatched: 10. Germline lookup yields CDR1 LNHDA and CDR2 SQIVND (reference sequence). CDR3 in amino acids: CASSITTQGWVTDTQYF. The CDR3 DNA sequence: TGTGCCAGTAGTATAACCACACAGGGGTGGGTCACAGATACGCAGTATTTT.

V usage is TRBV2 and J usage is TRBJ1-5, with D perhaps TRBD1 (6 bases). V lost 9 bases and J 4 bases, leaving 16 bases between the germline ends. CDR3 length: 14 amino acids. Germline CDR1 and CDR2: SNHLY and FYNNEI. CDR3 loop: CASHRDKLNQPQHF. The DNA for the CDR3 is TGTGCCAGTCACCGGGACAAATTGAATCAGCCCCAGCATTTT.

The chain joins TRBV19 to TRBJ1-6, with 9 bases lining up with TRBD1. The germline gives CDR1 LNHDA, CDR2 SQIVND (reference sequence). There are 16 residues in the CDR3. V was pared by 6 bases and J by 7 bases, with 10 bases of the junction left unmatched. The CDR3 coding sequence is TGTGCCAGTAGCTCAACAGGGGGCCGGTTGAATTCACCCCTCCACTTT. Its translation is CASSSTGGRLNSPLHF. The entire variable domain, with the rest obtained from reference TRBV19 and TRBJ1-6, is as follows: DGGITQSPKYLFRKEGQNVTLSCEQNLNHDAMYWYRQDPGQGLRLIYYSQIVNDFQKGDIAEGYSVSREKKESFPLTVTSAQKNPTAFYLCASSSTGGRLNSPLHFGNGTRLTVT.

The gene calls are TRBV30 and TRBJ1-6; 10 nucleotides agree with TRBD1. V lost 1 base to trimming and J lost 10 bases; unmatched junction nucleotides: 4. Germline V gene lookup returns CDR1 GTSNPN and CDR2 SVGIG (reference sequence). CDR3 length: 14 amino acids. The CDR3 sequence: CAWSGQGATSPLHF. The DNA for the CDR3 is TGTGCCTGGAGTGGACAGGGGGCGACCTCACCCCTCCACTTT.

CDR3 in amino acids: CAWRALRGRTEAFF. The CDR3 DNA is TGTGCCTGGAGAGCGCTCAGGGGTCGCACTGAAGCTTTCTTT. The chain is built from TRBV30 and TRBJ1-1, with D maybe TRBD1 (6 bases). Germline CDR1 GTSNPN, CDR2 SVGIG (reference sequence). This CDR3 comprises 14 residues. Deletions cut 3 bases from V and 4 bases from J, with 15 bases between. Complete variable domain (other parts from reference TRBV30 and TRBJ1-1): SQTIHQWPATLVQPVGSPLSLECTVEGTSNPNLYWYRQAAGRGLQLLFYSVGIGQISSEVPQNLSASRPQDRQFILSSKKLLLSDSGFYLCAWRALRGRTEAFFGQGTRLTVV.

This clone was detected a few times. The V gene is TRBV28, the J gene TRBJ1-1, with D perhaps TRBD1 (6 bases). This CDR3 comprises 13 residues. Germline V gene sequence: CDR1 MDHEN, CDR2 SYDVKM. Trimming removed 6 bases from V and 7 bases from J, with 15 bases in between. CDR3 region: CASRPWGGGEAFF. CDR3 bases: TGTGCCAGCAGGCCATGGGGGGGCGGTGAAGCTTTCTTT.

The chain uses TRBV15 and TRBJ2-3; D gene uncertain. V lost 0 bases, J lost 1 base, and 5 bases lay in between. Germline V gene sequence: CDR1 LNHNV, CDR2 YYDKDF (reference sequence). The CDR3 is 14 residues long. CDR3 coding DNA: TGTGCCACCAGCAGAGATGGAGGCACAGATACGCAGTATTTT. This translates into CATSRDGGTDTQYF.

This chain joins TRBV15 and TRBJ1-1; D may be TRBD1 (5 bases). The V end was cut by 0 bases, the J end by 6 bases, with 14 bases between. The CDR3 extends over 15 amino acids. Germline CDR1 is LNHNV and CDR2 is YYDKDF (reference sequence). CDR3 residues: CATSRDGGDLAEAFF. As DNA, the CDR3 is TGTGCCACCAGCAGAGATGGGGGGGATCTAGCTGAAGCTTTCTTT.

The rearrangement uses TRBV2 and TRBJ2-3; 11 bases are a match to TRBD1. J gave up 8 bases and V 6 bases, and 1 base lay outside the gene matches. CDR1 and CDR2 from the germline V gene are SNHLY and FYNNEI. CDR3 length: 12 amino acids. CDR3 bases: TGTGCCAGCAGGGGGACAGGGGGTACGCAGTATTTT. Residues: CASRGTGGTQYF. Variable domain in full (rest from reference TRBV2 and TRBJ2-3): EPEVTQTPSHQVTQMGQEVILRCVPISNHLYFYWYRQILGQKVEFLVSFYNNEISEKSEIFDDQFSVERPDGSNFTLKIRSTKLEDSAMYFCASRGTGGTQYFGPGTRLTVL.

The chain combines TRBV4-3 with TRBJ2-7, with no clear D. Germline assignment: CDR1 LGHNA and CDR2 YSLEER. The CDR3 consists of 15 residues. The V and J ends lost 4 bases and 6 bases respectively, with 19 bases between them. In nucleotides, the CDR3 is TGCGCCAGCAGCCCAACACAAGACGGGTCCCGCGAGCAGTACTTC. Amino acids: CASSPTQDGSREQYF.

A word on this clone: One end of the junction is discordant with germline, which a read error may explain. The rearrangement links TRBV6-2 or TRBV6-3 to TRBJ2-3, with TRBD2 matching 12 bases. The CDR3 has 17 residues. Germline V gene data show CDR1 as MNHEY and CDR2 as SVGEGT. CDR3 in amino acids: CASSYNLAGGPGDTRYF. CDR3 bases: TGTGCCAGCAGTTACAACCTAGCGGGAGGGCCCGGAGATACGCGGTATTTT.

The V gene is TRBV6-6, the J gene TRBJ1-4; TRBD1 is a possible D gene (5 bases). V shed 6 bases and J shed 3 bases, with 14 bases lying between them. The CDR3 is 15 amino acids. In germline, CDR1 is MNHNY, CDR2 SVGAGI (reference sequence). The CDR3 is CASSDSWAPNEKLFF. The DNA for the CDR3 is TGTGCCAGCAGCGACAGTTGGGCACCTAATGAAAAACTGTTTTTT.

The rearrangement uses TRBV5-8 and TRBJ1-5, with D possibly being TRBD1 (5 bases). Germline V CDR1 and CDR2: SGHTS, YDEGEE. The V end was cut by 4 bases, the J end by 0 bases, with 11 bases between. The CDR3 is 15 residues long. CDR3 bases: TGTGCCAGCAGCATACAGGTTTCTAGCAATCAGCCCCAGCATTTT. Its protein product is CASSIQVSSNQPQHF.

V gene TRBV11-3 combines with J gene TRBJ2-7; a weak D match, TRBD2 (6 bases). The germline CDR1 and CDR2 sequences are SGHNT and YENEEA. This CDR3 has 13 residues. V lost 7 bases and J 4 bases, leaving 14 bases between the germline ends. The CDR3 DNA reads TGTGCCAGCACCTTGGGGGGTAAATACGAGCAGTACTTC. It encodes CASTLGGKYEQYF.

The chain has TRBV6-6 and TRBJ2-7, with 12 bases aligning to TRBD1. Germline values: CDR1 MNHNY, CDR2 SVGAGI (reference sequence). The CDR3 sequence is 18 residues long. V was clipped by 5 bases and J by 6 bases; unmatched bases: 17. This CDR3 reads CASSHRDRGRGGFLEQYF. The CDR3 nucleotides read TGTGCCAGCAGTCACCGGGACAGGGGGCGCGGGGGCTTCCTCGAGCAGTACTTC.

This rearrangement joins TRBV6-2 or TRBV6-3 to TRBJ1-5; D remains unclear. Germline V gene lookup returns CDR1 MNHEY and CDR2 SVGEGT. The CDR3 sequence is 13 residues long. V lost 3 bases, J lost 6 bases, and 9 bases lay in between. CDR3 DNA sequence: TGTGCCAGCAGTTATGAGGCGCGTCAGCCCCAGCATTTT. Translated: CASSYEARQPQHF.